The 14 T cell receptor beta chains presented below share a single source sample, sequenced in a study of shared clonotypes between healthy human individuals. The protocol was immunoSEQ multiplex PCR, while the TCRdb copy is restricted to in-frame clones and leaves out a portion. The sample lists about 2,200,000 clones; under 95% were seen once. Naive CD8 cells, CD45RO-negative and positively selected for CCR7, excluded terminally differentiated effector memory CD45RA+ cells. The sequencing input was naive CD8+ T cells from PBMCs. Every receptor here comes from a man younger than 35 in good health. Some clones in this sample may be carry-over from other donors' samples.

The chain is built from TRBV19 and TRBJ1-1; D possibly corresponds to TRBD1 (6 bases). The germline gives CDR1 LNHDA, CDR2 SQIVND (reference sequence). V was shortened by 4 bases and J by 0 bases, with 12 bases between the two germline ends. The CDR3 loop spans 15 amino acids. The chain's CDR3 is CASSTRTVMNTEAFF. DNA of the CDR3: TGTGCCAGTAGTACCCGGACAGTCATGAACACTGAAGCTTTCTTT.

This clone was seen once. V and J are TRBV11-2 and TRBJ2-7; D is uncertain. This CDR3 is built from 13 residues. Germline V gene lookup returns CDR1 SGHAT and CDR2 FQNNGV. V dropped 4 bases and J dropped 2 bases, with 9 bases sitting between them. CDR3 loop: CASSSVVPYEQYF. In DNA form, the CDR3 reads TGTGCCAGCAGCTCGGTAGTTCCCTACGAGCAGTACTTC.

The J gene is TRBJ2-7, the V gene TRBV5-1; no clear D gene. The CDR3 has 14 residues. CDR1 SGHRS and CDR2 YFSETQ come from the germline V gene. V lost 3 bases, J lost 2 bases, and 12 bases lay in between. The CDR3 DNA sequence: TGCGCCAGCAGCTCGGAAACTATCCCCTACGAGCAGTACTTC. Its protein product is CASSSETIPYEQYF. Looking up the rest from reference TRBV5-1 and TRBJ2-7 gives the full variable domain: KAGVTQTPRYLIKTRGQQVTLSCSPISGHRSVSWYQQTPGQGLQFLFEYFSETQRNKGNFPGRFSGRQFSNSRSEMNVSTLELGDSALYLCASSSETIPYEQYFGPGTRLTVT.

The V call is TRBV6-6, the J call TRBJ2-7, with 8 bases fitting TRBD1. This CDR3 has 14 residues. Germline-derived CDR1 and CDR2 are MNHNY and SVGAGI (reference sequence). Trimming took 6 bases from V and 6 from J; bases not matched to a gene: 10. CDR3 residues: CASSLGQGGFEQYF. The CDR3 region has the DNA TGTGCCAGCAGCCTTGGACAGGGAGGCTTCGAGCAGTACTTC.

J is TRBJ2-1 and V is TRBV15; 11 nucleotides agree with TRBD2. The CDR3 sequence is 15 residues long. The J segment lost 4 bases and the V segment lost 5 bases, leaving 4 bases of the junction unmatched. Looked up from germline, CDR1 is LNHNV and CDR2 is YYDKDF (reference sequence). CDR3 region: CATSRPSGRYNEQFF. CDR3 in DNA: TGTGCCACCAGCCGCCCTAGCGGGAGGTACAATGAGCAGTTCTTC. The complete variable domain, with remaining parts taken from reference TRBV15 and TRBJ2-1, reads DAMVIQNPRYQVTQFGKPVTLSCSQTLNHNVMYWYQQKSSQAPKLLFHYYDKDFNNEADTPDNFQSRRPNTSFCFLDIRSPGLGDTAMYLCATSRPSGRYNEQFFGPGTRLTVL.

This clone was observed once. The final CDR3 position lacks the conserved phenylalanine or tryptophan, pointing to a likely read error. The CDR3 coding sequence is TGTGCCAGCAGCTTAGGGAGAACCTACGAGCAGTACCTC. It specifies CASSLGRTYEQYL. The V gene is TRBV7-9, the J gene TRBJ2-7; D gene unclear. The V end was cut by 1 base, the J end by 2 bases, with 6 bases between. The germline V gene has CDR1 SEHNR and CDR2 FQNEAQ (reference sequence). The CDR3 covers 13 residues.

This chain uses TRBV13 with TRBJ2-7; D is ambiguous. The length of the CDR3 is 14 residues. V lost 0 bases, J lost 3 bases, and 9 bases lay in between. Germline V gene data show CDR1 as PRHDT and CDR2 as FYEKMQ (reference sequence). CDR3 DNA sequence: TGTGCCAGCAGCTTAGGGCGGCAGAGCTACGAGCAGTACTTC. It encodes CASSLGRQSYEQYF.

The chain has TRBV7-9 and TRBJ2-1; no reliable D call. CDR3 size: 13 residues. CDR1 is SEHNR and CDR2 is FQNEAQ in the germline V gene (reference sequence). Trimming took off 0 bases at V and 8 bases at J, with 8 bases between the two ends. The CDR3 DNA reads TGTGCCAGCAGCTTAGCGGGTGGATATGAGCAGTTCTTC. Translation gives CASSLAGGYEQFF.

The V call is TRBV7-9, the J call TRBJ1-2; TRBD1 matches at 7 bases. V gave up 0 bases and J gave up 8 bases; unmatched junction bases: 3. Looked up from germline, CDR1 is SEHNR and CDR2 is FQNEAQ (reference sequence). The CDR3 consists of 13 residues. The CDR3 DNA reads as TGTGCCAGCAGCTTAGCAACAGGGGAAGGCTACACCTTC. Protein: CASSLATGEGYTF.

The chain carries TRBV27 and TRBJ2-7, with a possible D match to TRBD1 (5 bases). The CDR3 runs to 16 residues. V was trimmed by 4 bases and J by 4 bases, leaving 20 bases between them. Germline CDR1 reads MNHEY; CDR2 reads SMNVEV (reference sequence). The CDR3 reads CASSSDLRAGVYEQYF. The CDR3 nucleotides are TGTGCCAGCAGTTCAGACCTCAGGGCAGGCGTGTACGAGCAGTACTTC.

J is TRBJ2-2 and V is TRBV4-3; 8 positions agree with TRBD2. This CDR3 comprises 16 residues. Germline V gene data show CDR1 as LGHNA and CDR2 as YSLEER. After removal of 0 bases from V and 8 bases from J, the junction contained 8 bases not matched to a gene. DNA for the CDR3: TGCGCCAGCAGCCAAGAACCAGCGGGGGCATGGGGGGAGCTGTTTTTT. The encoded protein is CASSQEPAGAWGELFF.

The chain combines TRBV19 with TRBJ1-5; D is undetermined. Trimming removed 1 base at V and 1 base at J, with 8 bases between. CDR3 size: 15 residues. Germline CDR1 LNHDA, CDR2 SQIVND (reference sequence). CDR3 region: CASSIGGSSNQPQHF. The DNA for the CDR3 is TGTGCCAGTAGTATAGGCGGGTCCAGCAATCAGCCCCAGCATTTT. The full variable domain, its missing parts supplied by reference TRBV19 and TRBJ1-5, is DGGITQSPKYLFRKEGQNVTLSCEQNLNHDAMYWYRQDPGQGLRLIYYSQIVNDFQKGDIAEGYSVSREKKESFPLTVTSAQKNPTAFYLCASSIGGSSNQPQHFGDGTRLSIL.

V is TRBV15 and J is TRBJ2-2; the match to TRBD1 covers 11 bases. The germline V gene has CDR1 LNHNV and CDR2 YYDKDF (reference sequence). V lost 5 bases, J lost 5 bases, and 4 bases stayed unmatched. The CDR3 totals 15 residues. CDR3 loop: CATSGQGAGTGELFF. The CDR3 nucleotides are TGTGCCACCAGCGGACAGGGGGCGGGAACCGGGGAGCTGTTTTTT.

The chain carries TRBV7-9 and TRBJ1-2, with TRBD1 identical over 9 bases. This CDR3 contains 17 residues. CDR1 SEHNR and CDR2 FQNEAQ come from the germline V gene (reference sequence). With 2 bases clipped from V and 2 bases from J, the junction kept 9 bases outside the gene matches. CDR3 sequence reads: CASSLPGTGRKNYGYTF. CDR3 coding DNA: TGTGCCAGCAGCTTACCCGGGACAGGGAGAAAGAACTATGGCTACACCTTC.